This entry features one TCR beta chain sequence. Its antigen remains unidentified. Between the trimmed V and J ends, which lost 0 bases and 1 base, there was a span of 7 bases. Germline V gene lookup returns CDR1 SGHDT and CDR2 YYEEEE. The CDR3 runs to 14 residues. The data were taken from a study of cytomegalovirus exposure and HLA in healthy donors. Study results and caveats: In vitro testing confirmed three CMV-associated chains as specific for CMV antigens. The study designated roughly 160 TCR beta chains cytomegalovirus-associated. Reportedly, cytomegalovirus status was diagnosed with high sensitivity and specificity.

Measured with immunoSEQ multiplex PCR; TCRdb has only the in-frame clones, and not every one. The repertoire holds more than 55,000 clones, with roughly 94% as singletons. The donors formed part of the approximately 130-subject validation cohort, distinct from the roughly 730-subject first cohort. This clonotype was obtained from a woman aged 18-29 years in good health and CMV-seronegative. This chain uses TRBV5-6 with TRBJ2-5, with D hard to call. Sequences were obtained from PBMCs. Here the CDR3 reads CASSLGSVQETQYF. The CDR3 region has the DNA TGTGCCAGCAGCTTGGGGTCAGTCCAAGAGACCCAGTACTTC.